Below are 14 T cell receptor delta chains sequenced from a single sample in a study of Vδ1+ human thymocytes. The template was reverse-transcribed extracted RNA. Multiplex PCR used pooled V-gene forward primers and a constant-region reverse primer to amplify CDR3s. TCRdb repeated clone calling on the multiplex PCR reads with CATT. The sample holds 45,000 to 75,000 delta-chain clones, roughly 16% seen once. Study results and caveats: In the thymus, TRG and TRD repertoires looked highly polyclonal with Gaussian CDR3 lengths.

Their specific antigens are unknown. The sample comprised Vdelta1+ gamma-delta thymocytes from the thymus. The subset is: FACS-sorted CD3+ TCRalphabeta- TCRVdelta1+ TCRVdelta2- thymocytes. The receptors derive from a girl under three years old who had congenital heart surgery.

The genes are TRDV1 and TRDJ1; the D gene is possibly TRDD2 (6 bases). The CDR3 loop spans 17 amino acids. Trimming removed 4 bases from V and 5 bases from J, with 23 bases in between. The germline CDR1 and CDR2 sequences are TSWWSYY and QGS. The CDR3 here is CALGAAFPQEIGDKLIF. CDR3 DNA sequence: TGTGCTCTTGGGGCTGCCTTCCCCCAGGAGATAGGTGATAAACTCATCTTT.

This clone was counted only a few times. The rearrangement uses TRDV2 and TRDJ1; TRDD3 aligns across 13 bases. The CDR3 runs to 27 residues. After removal of 0 bases from V and 0 bases from J, the junction contained 33 bases not matched to a gene. The germline V gene encodes CDR1 GEAIGNYY and CDR2 EKD. CDR3: CACDTEEILLIPQYWGIRCRYTDKLIF. The CDR3 bases are TGTGCCTGTGACACCGAGGAGATCCTACTCATACCGCAATACTGGGGGATACGTTGCAGGTACACCGATAAACTCATCTTT.

This chain joins TRDV1 and TRDJ1; D is unclear. The germline V gene encodes CDR1 TSWWSYY and CDR2 QGS. The CDR3 is made up of 18 amino acids. With 2 bases removed from V and 5 bases from J, the gap between germline ends came to 24 bases. The DNA for the CDR3 is TGTGCTCTTGGGGAAGGGTCTAGGGCAACGCCCAGACCTGATAAACTCATCTTT. As protein: CALGEGSRATPRPDKLIF.

This clone has a handful of counts. This sequence joins TRDV1 and TRDJ1; D is perhaps TRDD2 or TRDD3 (9 bases each). This CDR3 is 18 amino acids long. The germline V gene has CDR1 TSWWSYY and CDR2 QGS. Trimming shortened V by 4 bases and J by 2 bases, and 23 bases separated the two germline ends. CDR3 DNA: TGTGCTCTTGGGGTACCTTCCTACTATCTGGGGGATACCGATAAACTCATCTTT. Protein sequence: CALGVPSYYLGDTDKLIF.

J is TRDJ1 and V is TRDV1, with 9 bases matching TRDD3. After removal of 5 bases from V and 0 bases from J, the junction contained 22 bases not matched to a gene. The CDR3 length is 21 residues. Germline V gene lookup returns CDR1 TSWWSYY and CDR2 QGS. In nucleotides, the CDR3 is TGTGCTCTTGGGAGGCCTCCTACCCCACTGGGGGACCGTCCGTACACCGATAAACTCATCTTT. Translated, it gives CALGRPPTPLGDRPYTDKLIF.

This clone was counted only a few times. The V gene is TRDV1, the J gene TRDJ1; tentative D call: TRDD3 (6 bases). V shed 3 bases and J shed 2 bases, with 22 bases lying between them. CDR1 is TSWWSYY and CDR2 is QGS in the germline V gene. The CDR3 extends over 18 amino acids. For the CDR3, the DNA is TGTGCTCTTGGGGATTTTTATCAAGGGGGGACGCTAACCGATAAACTCATCTTT. Translation gives CALGDFYQGGTLTDKLIF.

This clone turned up a few times. V usage is TRDV1 and J usage is TRDJ1; 11 bases fit TRDD3. The junction had 13 bases not matched to a gene; V was cut back by 1 base and J by 0 bases. Germline CDR1 reads TSWWSYY; CDR2 reads QGS. This CDR3 region has 20 residues. CDR3: CALGEPLKEMGDTDTDKLIF. As DNA, the CDR3 is TGTGCTCTTGGGGAACCCCTAAAGGAGATGGGGGATACGGACACCGATAAACTCATCTTT.

In this sample, this clone turned up a few times. The gene calls are TRDV1 and TRDJ1; 8 bases match TRDD3. V gave up 1 base and J gave up 0 bases; unmatched junction bases: 13. The CDR3 runs to 19 residues. Looked up from germline, CDR1 is TSWWSYY and CDR2 is QGS. CDR3 sequence: CALGEHPLYWGRYTDKLIF. CDR3 nucleotides: TGTGCTCTTGGGGAACACCCTCTTTACTGGGGGCGCTACACCGATAAACTCATCTTT.

The chain joins TRDV1 to TRDJ1; TRDD3 aligns across 7 bases. Germline CDR1 is TSWWSYY and CDR2 is QGS. The CDR3 runs 21 residues. The junction had 20 bases not matched to a gene; V was cut back by 1 base and J by 0 bases. CDR3 protein: CALGERHERILGTPYTDKLIF. In DNA form, the CDR3 reads TGTGCTCTTGGGGAACGCCACGAGAGAATACTGGGGACTCCGTACACCGATAAACTCATCTTT.

A few counts support this clone. Mismatch with germline at one junction end may stem from a read error. This same CDR3 is encoded by further DNA sequences in the sample. The chain couples TRDV2 to TRDJ1, with D tentatively TRDD3 (6 bases). The CDR3 extends over 15 amino acids. Germline V gene sequence: CDR1 GEAIGNYY, CDR2 EKD. The CDR3 region has the DNA TGTGCCTGCGACACCGATTTGGGGGTCACCGATAAACTCATCTTT. It encodes CACDTDLGVTDKLIF.

The chain has TRDV1 and TRDJ1; 7 nucleotides match TRDD3. CDR1 TSWWSYY and CDR2 QGS come from the germline V gene. The CDR3 runs to 19 residues. V shed 3 bases, J shed 1 base, and the junction held 17 bases outside the gene matches. The CDR3 DNA sequence: TGTGCTCTTGGGGACCCCGGGGGAGTACTGGGGAGGTGCACCGATAAACTCATCTTT. Encoded protein: CALGDPGGVLGRCTDKLIF.

The chain has TRDV1 and TRDJ1; possible D gene TRDD3, 6 bases. Germline V CDR1 and CDR2: TSWWSYY, QGS. V lost 4 bases and J lost 5, with 26 bases in between. This CDR3 contains 18 residues. The CDR3 loop is CALGGGVGKLGLFDKLIF. As DNA, the CDR3 is TGTGCTCTTGGGGGCGGTGTCGGGAAGCTGGGGCTCTTTGATAAACTCATCTTT.

This clone was observed a handful of times. This chain joins TRDV3 and TRDJ1; 8 nucleotides line up with TRDD3. V trimming: 1 base; J trimming: 8 bases; junction bases outside the gene matches: 9. This CDR3 has 13 amino acids. Germline values: CDR1 TVYSNPD, CDR2 GDNSRS (reference sequence). The CDR3 sequence is CAFKGWGIAKLIF. CDR3 DNA sequence: TGTGCCTTTAAGGGATGGGGGATTGCAAAACTCATCTTT.

This chain connects TRDV1 to TRDJ1, with 13 bases that match TRDD3. The V gene end was trimmed by 2 bases and the J gene end by 2 bases; junction bases not matched to a gene: 17. There are 21 residues in the CDR3. Germline loops: CDR1 TSWWSYY, CDR2 QGS. CDR3 coding DNA: TGTGCTCTTGGGGAAGGGTCCTACCCTGTACTGGGGGATACGCGGACCGATAAACTCATCTTT. Its translation: CALGEGSYPVLGDTRTDKLIF.